These 20 T cell receptor beta chains share one sample of origin, sequenced in a study of shared clonotypes between healthy human individuals. Produced via immunoSEQ multiplex PCR; TCRdb's table is partial and in-frame only. Altogether around 940,000 clones are present, approximately 76% being singletons, with the ten largest covering approximately 1.5%. Sequencing was done on a sample of memory CD4+ T cells sorted from blood. Subset here: CD45RA-negative fraction. These receptors were collected from a man between 18 and 29 years old in good health.

Note on this clone: The junction departs from germline at one end; a sequencing error may be responsible. This chain uses TRBV6-5 with TRBJ2-2, with TRBD2 matching 7 bases. The germline V gene encodes CDR1 MNHEY and CDR2 SVGAGI. This CDR3 has 15 amino acids. CDR3 DNA: TGTGCCAGCAGGAGGGCAGGGAGTTCTCCGGGGGGGCTGTTTTTT. Its translation: CASRRAGSSPGGLFF.

This chain links TRBV7-8 with TRBJ1-1; D gene uncertain. The CDR3 consists of 15 residues. Germline lookup yields CDR1 SGHVS and CDR2 FQNEAQ. V lost 5 bases to trimming and J lost 0 bases, with 13 bases between them. The chain's CDR3 is CASSPRTPMNTEAFF. CDR3 coding DNA: TGTGCCAGCAGCCCCCGCACACCCATGAACACTGAAGCTTTCTTT.

The chain combines TRBV6-6 with TRBJ2-5, with TRBD1 matching over 7 bases. Germline V gene data show CDR1 as MNHNY and CDR2 as SVGAGI (reference sequence). This CDR3 has 14 amino acids. Losses at the gene ends were 10 bases for V and 7 bases for J; bases not matched to a gene: 15. In nucleotides, the CDR3 is TGTGCCATCCAGGCGACAGGGTCCCCAGGGACCCAGTACTTC. This gives the protein CAIQATGSPGTQYF.

The gene calls are TRBV28 and TRBJ1-2, with D tentatively TRBD1 (6 bases). The CDR3 has 13 residues. V was cut by 5 bases and J by 4 bases, with 11 bases left in between. CDR1 is MDHEN, CDR2 SYDVKM, per germline. CDR3 in DNA: TGTGCCAGCAGTGAAGGGGGACTCTATGGCTACACCTTC. This sequence encodes CASSEGGLYGYTF.

This clone turned up a few times. The chain recombines TRBV2 with TRBJ2-3; D possibly uses TRBD1 or TRBD2 (5 bases each). The germline CDR1 and CDR2 sequences are SNHLY and FYNNEI. The CDR3 covers 14 residues. V lost 3 bases, J lost 6 bases, and 13 bases lay in between. In DNA form, the CDR3 reads TGTGCCAGCAGTGAGGGGACCCGGGCCGATACGCAGTATTTT. Translating it yields CASSEGTRADTQYF.

V and J are TRBV5-1 and TRBJ1-1, with D maybe TRBD1 (6 bases). This CDR3 is built from 14 residues. V gave up 4 bases and J gave up 4 bases, with 14 bases separating them. Germline CDR1 is SGHRS and CDR2 is YFSETQ. The DNA of the CDR3 is TGCGCCAGCAGCCCTGCGGGGGGCGGCACTGAAGCTTTCTTT. Its protein is CASSPAGGGTEAFF.

J is TRBJ2-6 and V is TRBV30; D remains ambiguous. This CDR3 is 16 amino acids long. Trimming removed 0 bases from V and 0 bases from J, with 9 bases in between. CDR1 GTSNPN and CDR2 SVGIG come from the germline V gene (reference sequence). The CDR3 loop is CAWSVRGDSGANVLTF. The CDR3 DNA is TGTGCCTGGAGTGTACGTGGGGACTCTGGGGCCAACGTCCTGACTTTC. Together with reference TRBV30 and TRBJ2-6, the CDR3 gives the full variable domain: SQTIHQWPATLVQPVGSPLSLECTVEGTSNPNLYWYRQAAGRGLQLLFYSVGIGQISSEVPQNLSASRPQDRQFILSSKKLLLSDSGFYLCAWSVRGDSGANVLTFGAGSRLTVL.

Worth noting for this clone: The same CDR3 can be traced to other DNA sequences in this sample. V is TRBV9 and J is TRBJ1-5; D may be TRBD1 (6 bases). CDR3 size: 14 residues. Germline V CDR1 and CDR2: SGDLS, YYNGEE. Trimming cost V 0 bases and J 4 bases, with 8 bases left between them. CDR3 DNA sequence: TGTGCCAGCAGCGTAGAGGGGGGAAATCAGCCCCAGCATTTT. Protein: CASSVEGGNQPQHF.

The chain combines TRBV6-1 with TRBJ1-1; 8 bases fit TRBD1. V gave up 8 bases and J gave up 1 base; unmatched junction bases: 3. Germline CDR1 MNHNS, CDR2 SASEGT. This CDR3 is built from 13 residues. The CDR3 coding sequence is TGTGCCAGCTTCAGGGGGCCGAACACTGAAGCTTTCTTT. Translated, it gives CASFRGPNTEAFF.

The table lists this clone with a count of one. V gene TRBV12-5 combines with J gene TRBJ2-5; TRBD2 aligns across 14 bases. Germline-derived CDR1 and CDR2 are LGHNT and FRNRAP. This CDR3 has 17 amino acids. After removal of 3 bases from V and 1 base from J, the junction contained 4 bases not matched to a gene. CDR3 sequence reads: CASGFGTSGRPQETQYF. CDR3 DNA: TGTGCTAGTGGTTTCGGGACTAGCGGGAGACCCCAAGAGACCCAGTACTTC. The full variable domain, in which reference TRBV12-5 and TRBJ2-5 provide the parts outside the CDR3, is DARVTQTPRHKVTEMGQEVTMRCQPILGHNTVFWYRQTMMQGLELLAYFRNRAPLDDSGMPKDRFSAEMPDATLATLKIQPSEPRDSAVYFCASGFGTSGRPQETQYFGPGTRLLVL.

The chain recombines TRBV9 with TRBJ2-3; unclear D gene. CDR3 size: 15 residues. V was clipped by 0 bases and J by 0 bases, with 8 bases between them. Germline V CDR1 and CDR2: SGDLS, YYNGEE. This chain's CDR3 is CASSVADTSTDTQYF. Here the CDR3 DNA reads TGTGCCAGCAGCGTAGCAGATACCAGCACAGATACGCAGTATTTT. Full variable domain (outside the CDR3, taken from reference TRBV9 and TRBJ2-3): DSGVTQTPKHLITATGQRVTLRCSPRSGDLSVYWYQQSLDQGLQFLIQYYNGEERAKGNILERFSAQQFPDLHSELNLSSLELGDSALYFCASSVADTSTDTQYFGPGTRLTVL.

This clone was picked up a small number of times. This sequence joins TRBV29-1 and TRBJ1-1; no definite D call. CDR1 is SQVTM and CDR2 is ANQGSEA in the germline V gene. CDR3 size: 12 residues. The V end lost 4 bases, the J end lost 1 base, and 7 bases lay between the germline ends. The CDR3 loop reads CSVVNGNTEAFF. CDR3 sequence (DNA): TGCAGCGTTGTTAACGGGAACACTGAAGCTTTCTTT.

This clone was seen just once. Compared with germline, one end of the junction differs, possibly owing to a read error. The gene calls are TRBV7-7 and TRBJ2-2; D remains unclear. There are 13 residues in the CDR3. Germline V CDR1 and CDR2: SSHAT, FNYEAQ (reference sequence). The chain's CDR3 is CASSLENTGELFF. The CDR3 region has the DNA TGTGCTAGCAGCTTAGAGAACACCGGGGAGCTGTTTTTT.

For this clone: Within the sample, other DNA sequences also encode this same CDR3. V usage is TRBV5-1 and J usage is TRBJ1-4; tentative D call: TRBD1 (5 bases). Trimming took 0 bases from V and 2 from J, leaving 8 bases between them. This CDR3 has 15 residues. Germline loops: CDR1 SGHRS, CDR2 YFSETQ. CDR3 in amino acids: CASSLAGATNEKLFF. The DNA for the CDR3 is TGCGCCAGCAGCTTGGCTGGGGCCACTAATGAAAAACTGTTTTTT. The whole variable domain, filled in from reference TRBV5-1 and TRBJ1-4, reads KAGVTQTPRYLIKTRGQQVTLSCSPISGHRSVSWYQQTPGQGLQFLFEYFSETQRNKGNFPGRFSGRQFSNSRSEMNVSTLELGDSALYLCASSLAGATNEKLFFGSGTQLSVL.

CDR3 in amino acids: CASSPLLSSYNEQFF. As DNA, the CDR3 is TGTGCCAGCAGCCCCCTGCTGAGCTCCTACAATGAGCAGTTCTTC. The chain carries TRBV11-3 and TRBJ2-1, with D uncertain. Germline assignment: CDR1 SGHNT and CDR2 YENEEA. V lost 5 bases and J lost 0, with 11 bases in between. This CDR3 is built from 15 residues.

This chain joins TRBV5-1 and TRBJ1-5; D is possibly TRBD1 (6 bases). Germline values: CDR1 SGHRS, CDR2 YFSETQ. V was cut by 4 bases and J by 0 bases, with 35 bases left in between. The CDR3 contains 23 residues. The CDR3 DNA sequence: TGCGCCAGCAGCCCGGAGGCGGGGGGCGCGCCGGATTTGGTAGAATATAGCAATCAGCCCCAGCATTTT. Translating it yields CASSPEAGGAPDLVEYSNQPQHF.

This chain uses TRBV6-1 with TRBJ2-5; 8 bases match TRBD1. Trimming at V came to 7 bases and at J to 1 base, leaving 5 bases not matched to a gene. Looked up from germline, CDR1 is MNHNS and CDR2 is SASEGT. This CDR3 region has 14 residues. In nucleotides, the CDR3 is TGTGCCAGCACATTAGGACAGGGCCAAGAGACCCAGTACTTC. It translates to CASTLGQGQETQYF.

This chain connects TRBV28 to TRBJ1-2, with D maybe TRBD1 (6 bases). V was pared by 6 bases and J by 8 bases, with 19 bases between. CDR1 is MDHEN, CDR2 SYDVKM, per germline. The CDR3 has 14 residues. Here the CDR3 reads CASRTEGGPFGYTF. The CDR3 nucleotides are TGTGCCAGCAGAACCGAAGGGGGTCCATTCGGCTACACCTTC.

This chain links TRBV2 with TRBJ1-2, with D perhaps matching TRBD1 (5 bases). V was cut by 6 bases and J by 8 bases, with 13 bases left in between. The CDR3 loop spans 12 amino acids. Germline values: CDR1 SNHLY, CDR2 FYNNEI. The CDR3 loop is CASSGTRSGYTF. CDR3 bases: TGTGCCAGCAGCGGGACCCGCAGCGGCTACACCTTC.

The chain joins TRBV2 to TRBJ1-1; no firm D call. Germline loops: CDR1 SNHLY, CDR2 FYNNEI. Trimming took 3 bases from V and 6 from J, leaving 14 bases between them. The CDR3 consists of 14 residues. CDR3 in amino acids: CASSDRTRSSEAFF. Written as DNA, the CDR3 is TGTGCCAGCAGTGATAGGACCAGAAGTTCTGAAGCTTTCTTT. Combining the CDR3 with reference TRBV2 and TRBJ1-1 gives the whole variable domain EPEVTQTPSHQVTQMGQEVILRCVPISNHLYFYWYRQILGQKVEFLVSFYNNEISEKSEIFDDQFSVERPDGSNFTLKIRSTKLEDSAMYFCASSDRTRSSEAFFGQGTRLTVV.